This is a list of T cell receptor beta chains from one sample in a study of PD-L1 blockade in urothelial cancer. The assay was immunoSEQ multiplex PCR, and TCRdb's table has in-frame clones only and misses some. The sample holds around 33,000 clones, 80% to 90% seen once. Source: PBMCs, taken around atezolizumab (anti-PD-L1) treatment. Receptor source: an elderly man with urothelial cancer. CDR3s include the opening cysteine and the closing phenylalanine or tryptophan. Each record gives: D gene, clone size, V gene, J gene, CDR3 protein, CDR3 DNA. The D gene is left open where the match is weak. Clone size is given for some rows only: seen once, a few or many times, or a class if the clone is expanded.

TRBD2	NA	TRBV19	TRBJ2-5	CASSRRVHSGTNPHQETQYF	TGTGCCAGTAGCCGAAGGGTTCATAGCGGGACAAACCCCCACCAAGAGACCCAGTACTTC
TRBD1	NA	TRBV28	TRBJ1-5	CATRRSLTGRSNQPQHF	TGTGCCACCCGCCGTAGTTTGACAGGGAGAAGCAATCAGCCCCAGCATTTT
NA	NA	TRBV10-2	TRBJ2-5	CASRTDRETQYF	TGCGCCAGCAGGACAGATAGGGAGACCCAGTACTTC
NA	NA	TRBV5-4	TRBJ2-5	CASSPGTGVIKETQYF	TGTGCCAGCAGCCCGGGGACGGGAGTAATAAAGGAGACCCAGTACTTC
NA	NA	TRBV29-1	TRBJ2-1	CSVVGANEQFF	TGCAGCGTGGTAGGGGCCAATGAGCAGTTCTTC
TRBD1	NA	TRBV6-1	TRBJ2-7	CASSSGQGLEQYF	TGTGCCAGCAGCTCGGGACAGGGGTTGGAGCAGTACTTC
NA	NA	TRBV30	TRBJ1-5	CAWSVLSGNQPQHF	TGTGCCTGGAGTGTACTATCTGGGAATCAGCCCCAGCATTTT
NA	NA	TRBV7-8	TRBJ1-4	CASSLQGFGEKLFF	TGTGCCAGCAGCTTACAGGGGTTTGGGGAAAAACTGTTTTTT
TRBD2	NA	TRBV11-2	TRBJ2-5	CASSLVGSSSGTQTQYF	TGTGCCAGCAGCTTAGTTGGTAGCTCTAGCGGGACTCAGACCCAGTACTTC
TRBD2	NA	TRBV5-1	TRBJ2-2	CASSLIPARGSGTTGELFF	TGCGCCAGCAGCTTGATTCCCGCCCGCGGGAGTGGCACGACCGGGGAGCTGTTTTTT
TRBD1	once	TRBV5-1	TRBJ1-5	CASSPGTGNQPQHF	TGCGCCAGCAGCCCCGGGACAGGCAATCAGCCCCAGCATTTT
NA	NA	TRBV7-2	TRBJ2-7	CASSRTSNSYEQYF	TGTGCCAGCAGCCGAACTAGCAACTCCTACGAGCAGTACTTC
NA	NA	TRBV19	TRBJ1-5	CASSMSRGHSNQPQHF	TGTGCCAGTAGTATGTCCAGGGGACATAGCAATCAGCCCCAGCATTTT